This T cell receptor beta chain derives from a study of blood T cell repertoires in COVID-19 (dated by TCRdb to the early 2020s). For context, the study as a whole: The collaborator samples originated in the United States, Italy and Spain and spanned the acute and convalescent phases of COVID-19. The prospective study material was composed of cDNA or gDNA derived from T cells, B-cell-depleted T cells, or PBMCs. Deeply sampled blood TCRbeta repertoires from subjects exposed to, actively infected with, or recovered from COVID-19 were included in the dataset. The repertoires were released in a freely available public database intended as a resource for research on the immune response to SARS-CoV-2. The samples were drawn from the first 160 participants of the ongoing ImmuneRACE study and from over a thousand subjects provided by 6 global collaborators. A de-identified subject ID, COVID-19 status, age in years and sex were almost always included in the sample metadata. Where available, HLA class I and class II types were obtained from metadata supplied by the sample provider rather than from assay-based typing. Overall study results and their limits: The quantity of clinical and demographic metadata differed by source and by participant and was supplied without curation.

This clone was counted only a few times. The clone's antigen remains unknown. Base quality data are lacking; no much larger clone is found one base away. Whole blood was collected in K2EDTA tubes by collaborating institutions according to the institutions' own protocols. For TCRbeta analysis, collaborators shipped samples as frozen whole blood, isolated PBMCs, or DNA extracted from either of those sample types. TCRbeta CDR3 regions were amplified from genomic DNA using the immunoSEQ Assay, a bias-controlled multiplex PCR. In the source study's methods: Nucleated cell counts per sample were estimated from amplification of reference gene primers within the assay. Sequence reads were collapsed and filtered to measure the absolute abundance of every unique TCRbeta CDR3 rearrangement. For each sample, productive Simpson clonality was calculated as the square root of Simpson's diversity index over productive rearrangements. The table was pulled from immuneACCESS by TCRdb, which kept in-frame rearrangements only. Such tables lose some clones; where checked, under half of the loss comes from unresolved V genes, and the rest has no known cause. The V and J calls and clone size come from that table; D and trimming were worked out from the DNA. The sample table holds 120,000 to 150,000 clones, of which about four fifths were seen once. Approximately 6.5% of the sample is held by the ten biggest clonotypes.

The germline V gene gives CDR1 as MGHRA and CDR2 as YSYEKL. Germline trimming amounts to 1 base on V and 7 bases on J, with 4 as the count of junction bases outside the gene matches. From its cysteine to its phenylalanine, the CDR3 spans 15 amino acids. Only the CDR3 portion is preserved as DNA: 45 bases, with reading frame beginning at the first base. The chain is encoded by TRBV4-1 joined to TRBJ2-2; 9 central nucleotides agree with TRBD1. The sequence came from a human donor in a cohort sampled during active COVID-19. Sequenced input: peripheral blood. CDR3 sequence: CASSQVTGGGGELFF. The DNA is as follows: TGCGCCAGCAGCCAAGTTACAGGGGGCGGCGGGGAGCTGTTTTTT.